Listed below are T cell receptor beta chains from one sample, sequenced in a study of blood T cells in healthy people across ages. TCRdb independently ran MiXCR on the 5' RACE reads; one entry per CDR3 protein. Found here are approximately 780,000 distinct CDR3 sequences, roughly 24% of them singletons; the top ten hold under 3%. The sample was also reused in another study, on T cells of mothers and their children.

The sequencing input was blood. The origin of the receptors is a boy between 10 and 17 years old in good health. Both conserved end residues are part of each CDR3. The D gene is left open where the match is weak. Where a row states a size, it is once, few, many or the class of an expanded clone; other rows omit it.

-	TRBV6-5	TRBJ1-5	15	TRBD1	CASSSDRASNQPQHF	TGTGCCAGCAGCTCCGACAGGGCTAGCAATCAGCCCCAGCATTTT
-	TRBV29-1	TRBJ2-7	15	TRBD1	CSVVGQGDDSYEQYF	TGCAGCGTAGTAGGACAGGGGGATGATTCCTACGAGCAGTACTTC
few	TRBV30	TRBJ1-1	15	-	CASPGHGGWDTEAFF	TGTGCCTCACCGGGACACGGGGGTTGGGACACTGAAGCTTTCTTT
-	TRBV27	TRBJ2-1	14	TRBD1	CASSLRQGAYEQCF	TGTGCCAGCAGTTTAAGACAGGGTGCCTACGAGCAGTGCTTC
-	TRBV2	TRBJ1-6	16	-	CAAQRVNRAYNSPLHF	TGTGCAGCTCAGCGGGTGAACAGGGCCTATAATTCACCCCTCCACTTT
-	TRBV7-3	TRBJ1-6	16	TRBD1	CASSLSRDRGNSPLHF	TGTGCCAGCAGCTTATCGAGGGACAGGGGTAATTCACCCCTCCACTTT
-	TRBV6-5	TRBJ2-1	14	TRBD1	CASSYWTGPYEQFF	TGTGCCAGCAGTTACTGGACAGGGCCCTACGAGCAGTTCTTC
-	TRBV19	TRBJ2-3	13	TRBD2	CASGLALTDTQYF	TGTGCCAGCGGACTAGCTCTCACAGATACGCAGTATTTT
many	TRBV5-1	TRBJ2-5	12	-	CASSTGQETQYF	TGCGCCAGCAGCACCGGTCAAGAGACCCAGTACTTC
few	TRBV29-1	TRBJ2-3	13	-	CSVDRGKADTQYF	TGCAGCGTTGATCGGGGGAAGGCAGATACGCAGTATTTT
-	TRBV29-1	TRBJ2-1	13	-	CSVEQYTYNEQFF	TGCAGCGTTGAACAGTACACCTACAATGAGCAGTTCTTC
-	TRBV28	TRBJ2-7	11	-	CASSLINEQYF	TGTGCCAGCAGTTTAATCAACGAGCAGTACTTC
-	TRBV20-1	TRBJ2-5	14	TRBD1	CSAGLQGGSETQYF	TGCAGTGCCGGATTACAAGGGGGCAGTGAGACCCAGTACTTC
few	TRBV20-1	TRBJ2-5	16	-	CSASRMRELSQETQYF	TGCAGTGCTAGCAGGATGAGGGAATTGAGCCAAGAGACCCAGTACTTC
-	TRBV10-3	TRBJ2-5	15	-	CAISPIPEGKETQYF	TGTGCCATCAGCCCGATCCCCGAGGGGAAAGAGACCCAGTACTTC
-	TRBV7-8	TRBJ2-7	14	-	CASSPLGFSYEQYF	TGTGCCAGCAGCCCGTTGGGGTTCTCCTACGAGCAGTACTTC
few	TRBV20-1	TRBJ2-2	19	TRBD2	CSARDKALAGGTNTGELFF	TGCAGTGCTAGAGATAAGGCGCTAGCGGGGGGGACTAACACCGGGGAGCTGTTTTTT
few	TRBV7-2	TRBJ2-5	16	TRBD1	CASSPFWTGPQETQYF	TGTGCCAGCAGCCCTTTTTGGACAGGACCCCAAGAGACCCAGTACTTC
-	TRBV20-1	TRBJ2-3	17	TRBD2	CSAPGTSGGAGGDTQYF	TGCAGTGCTCCCGGGACTAGCGGGGGGGCTGGGGGAGATACGCAGTATTTT
few	TRBV10-3	TRBJ2-2	13	-	CAISEPEAGELFF	TGTGCCATCAGTGAGCCGGAGGCCGGGGAGCTGTTTTTT
-	TRBV3-1	TRBJ1-3	16	-	CASAPWTASSGNTIYF	TGTGCCAGCGCCCCCTGGACAGCCAGCTCTGGAAACACCATATATTTT
-	TRBV11-2	TRBJ2-4	16	-	CASSLGSYPTSNIQYF	TGTGCCAGCAGCTTAGGTTCCTACCCAACATCAAACATCCAGTACTTC
few	TRBV4-1	TRBJ1-4	15	-	CASSLRDRQNEKLFF	TGCGCCAGCAGCCTACGGGACCGTCAGAACGAAAAACTGTTTTTT
-	TRBV19	TRBJ2-7	16	-	CASSSTTWGSSYEQYF	TGTGCCAGTAGTTCCACGACATGGGGCAGCTCCTACGAGCAGTACTTC
-	TRBV25-1	TRBJ1-1	14	TRBD1	CASTPGQGVTEAFF	TGTGCCAGCACCCCAGGACAGGGAGTCACTGAAGCTTTCTTT
-	TRBV12-3/TRBV12-4	TRBJ2-1	13	-	CASSLTSEGEQFF	TGTGCCAGCAGTTTAACTAGTGAGGGTGAGCAGTTCTTC
few	TRBV7-2	TRBJ1-2	14	TRBD1	CASSFVTGAAGYTF	TGTGCCAGCAGCTTCGTGACAGGGGCGGCTGGCTACACCTTC